These 24 T cell receptor beta chains were sequenced from one sample in a study of shared clonotypes between healthy human individuals (dated by TCRdb to about 2020). The library was made by the immunoSEQ multiplex PCR assay. Here the immuneACCESS table is served through TCRdb, limited to in-frame sequences with V and J called. Missing clones are a known gap in these copies; in checked studies unresolved V genes cover under half, and the rest lacks a known reason. Recorded for this sample are nearly 1 million clones; less than 85% of them occurred a single time. Of the sample, approximately 1.5% falls within the top ten clones. Sequenced input: memory CD4+ T cells sorted from blood. The label giving this sample's cell subset or site can be read as: CD45RA-negative fraction. Source of these receptors: a man aged 18 to 29 in good health.

The chain has TRBV10-3 and TRBJ2-1, with unresolved D. Germline V lookup: CDR1 ENHRY, CDR2 SYGVKD. The V end was cut by 3 bases, the J end by 3 bases, with 6 bases between. This CDR3 spans 13 amino acids. The CDR3 DNA reads as TGTGCCATCAGTGACCTAGACTACAATGAGCAGTTCTTC. Its protein product is CAISDLDYNEQFF.

The rearrangement uses TRBV30 and TRBJ1-6; D uncertain. With 3 bases removed from V and 10 bases from J, the gap between germline ends came to 7 bases. The CDR3 sequence is 11 residues long. CDR1 is GTSNPN and CDR2 is SVGIG in the germline V gene (reference sequence). CDR3 amino acids: CAWREGSPLHF. Written as DNA, the CDR3 is TGTGCCTGGAGAGAAGGATCACCCCTCCACTTT.

Here the CDR3 reads CASSLERGTGELFF. DNA for the CDR3: TGTGCCAGCAGCTTAGAACGGGGCACCGGGGAGCTGTTTTTT. The J gene is TRBJ2-2, the V gene TRBV7-9, with D perhaps matching TRBD2 (5 bases). The CDR3 has 14 residues. V was pared by 1 base and J by 4 bases, with 7 bases between. The germline V gene has CDR1 SEHNR and CDR2 FQNEAQ (reference sequence).

This rearrangement joins TRBV5-5 to TRBJ1-4; 9 bases match TRBD1. This CDR3 is 15 amino acids long. Germline CDR1 reads SGHKS; CDR2 reads YYEKEE (reference sequence). The trim removed 4 bases at V and 5 bases at J, leaving 6 bases unmatched. The CDR3 nucleotides are TGTGCCAGCAGCCCTCCGGGACAGGGCAATGAAAAACTGTTTTTT. Amino acids: CASSPPGQGNEKLFF.

The chain employs TRBV5-4 and TRBJ2-7; D possibly uses TRBD1 or TRBD2 (5 bases each). Deletions cut 4 bases from V and 6 bases from J, with 14 bases between. This CDR3 spans 13 amino acids. The germline gives CDR1 SGHNT, CDR2 YYREEE (reference sequence). In nucleotides, the CDR3 is TGTGCCAGCAGCGCAATAGACGGGGCCGAGCAGTACTTC. Its protein product is CASSAIDGAEQYF.

The rearrangement uses TRBV5-6 and TRBJ2-7, with no clear D. This CDR3 has 13 residues. In germline, CDR1 is SGHDT, CDR2 YYEEEE. V dropped 7 bases and J dropped 5 bases, with 16 bases sitting between them. CDR3: CASRAPNLNEQYF. CDR3 nucleotide sequence: TGTGCCAGCCGGGCCCCAAATCTCAACGAGCAGTACTTC.

This clone was observed a few times. The chain uses TRBV10-3 and TRBJ2-7; 10 bases map to TRBD2. The germline CDR1 and CDR2 sequences are ENHRY and SYGVKD. This CDR3 comprises 14 residues. The J segment lost 2 bases and the V segment lost 8 bases, leaving 6 bases of the junction unmatched. The chain's CDR3 is CAIGSTSGAYEQYF. CDR3 in DNA: TGTGCCATCGGAAGTACTAGCGGGGCCTACGAGCAGTACTTC.

V gene TRBV5-1 combines with J gene TRBJ2-3; the D is unclear. The V end lost 4 bases, the J end lost 2 bases, and 14 bases lay between the germline ends. Germline CDR1 reads SGHRS; CDR2 reads YFSETQ. The CDR3 is 15 residues long. The CDR3, as DNA: TGCGCCAGCAGCCATGAAGGTGACGACACAGATACGCAGTATTTT. This sequence encodes CASSHEGDDTDTQYF.

CDR3 coding DNA: TGTGCCAGCTCACTGGGAACACTTATCTCCTACGAGCAGTACTTC. It is translated as CASSLGTLISYEQYF. The chain joins TRBV18 to TRBJ2-7; D unclear. V lost 4 bases and J lost 0, with 13 bases in between. This CDR3 spans 15 amino acids. The germline gives CDR1 KGHSH, CDR2 LQKENI.

This chain connects TRBV5-1 to TRBJ1-4, with D perhaps matching TRBD1 (5 bases). The CDR3 consists of 13 residues. CDR1 SGHRS and CDR2 YFSETQ come from the germline V gene. V lost 4 bases and J lost 6, with 10 bases in between. The CDR3 here is CASSASGDEKLFF. The CDR3 DNA follows: TGCGCCAGCAGCGCCTCGGGGGATGAAAAACTGTTTTTT.

Here the CDR3 DNA reads TGTGCCAGTAGCAGGCTTGGACAGGGGCCTTACGAGCAGTACTTC. Translated, it gives CASSRLGQGPYEQYF. The V and J genes are TRBV19 and TRBJ2-7, with 9 bases matching TRBD1. The CDR3 has 15 amino acids. Per the germline V gene, CDR1 is LNHDA and CDR2 is SQIVND (reference sequence). V dropped 6 bases and J dropped 4; count of bases not matched to a gene: 10.

The genes are TRBV4-3 and TRBJ2-5; TRBD1 aligns across 7 bases. Germline V gene sequence: CDR1 LGHNA, CDR2 YSLEER. The CDR3 runs 14 residues. V dropped 2 bases and J dropped 2; count of bases not matched to a gene: 2. CDR3 sequence (DNA): TGCGCCAGCAGCCAATGGGACAGTCAAGAGACCCAGTACTTC. It translates to CASSQWDSQETQYF.

A single count supports this clone. The CDR3 nucleotides are TGTGCCAGCAGTGAAGCTGGGACTAGCGGGCTTTCCTACAATGAGCAGTTCTTC. Encoded protein: CASSEAGTSGLSYNEQFF. The J gene is TRBJ2-1, the V gene TRBV6-1; 12 bases are shared with TRBD2. Germline V gives CDR1 MNHNS, CDR2 SASEGT. This CDR3 comprises 18 residues. J was trimmed by 1 base and V by 0 bases; bases with no gene match: 4.

The chain has TRBV6-5 and TRBJ2-3, with D hard to call. This CDR3 contains 14 residues. Germline values: CDR1 MNHEY, CDR2 SVGAGI. The V gene lost 2 bases and the J gene lost 3 bases, with 9 bases spanning the gap. The CDR3 region is CASSYLRLTDTQYF. CDR3 nucleotide sequence: TGTGCCAGCAGTTACCTTCGGCTGACAGATACGCAGTATTTT.

V and J are TRBV6-4 and TRBJ2-1, with D hard to call. Trimming pared 0 bases from V and 7 bases from J, leaving 7 bases between. This CDR3 contains 13 residues. Germline V gene data show CDR1 as MRHNA and CDR2 as SNTAGT. The CDR3 is CASSDSARNEQFF. Here the CDR3 DNA reads TGTGCCAGCAGTGACTCGGCCAGAAATGAGCAGTTCTTC.

This clone came up once. This chain joins TRBV4-3 and TRBJ1-1; no clear D. The ends were cut back, 0 bases at V and 2 bases at J, with 10 bases in the middle. CDR3 length: 15 amino acids. Germline V lookup: CDR1 LGHNA, CDR2 YSLEER. The CDR3 sequence: CASSQEFQKNTEAFF. The CDR3 region has the DNA TGCGCCAGCAGCCAAGAGTTCCAGAAAAACACTGAAGCTTTCTTT.

The chain combines TRBV10-2 with TRBJ2-7; tentative D call: TRBD1 (6 bases). Between the trimmed V and J ends, which lost 7 bases and 4 bases, there was a span of 20 bases. This CDR3 spans 15 amino acids. Germline V gene data show CDR1 as WSHSY and CDR2 as SAAADI. For the CDR3, the DNA is TGCGCCAGCACCGGAGGTAGAGGGGGAACTTACGAGCAGTACTTC. The encoded protein is CASTGGRGGTYEQYF.

The V call is TRBV30, the J call TRBJ1-1; TRBD1 is a possible D gene (5 bases). The CDR3 consists of 13 residues. The V end was cut by 5 bases, the J end by 3 bases, with 13 bases between. The V gene's germline CDR1 is GTSNPN and CDR2 SVGIG (reference sequence). The CDR3, as DNA: TGTGCCTGGCGGGGGGGGATCGACACTGAAGCTTTCTTT. This gives the protein CAWRGGIDTEAFF.

The rearrangement joins TRBV23-1 to TRBJ2-7; D is possibly TRBD2 (5 bases). TRBV23-1 belongs to the ORF category, with a function that is uncertain. V was cut by 2 bases and J by 3 bases, with 17 bases left in between. The CDR3 has 16 amino acids. The CDR3 region is CASSQHVGLCNYEQYF. DNA of the CDR3: TGCGCCAGCAGTCAACACGTTGGACTTTGCAACTACGAGCAGTACTTC.

The rearrangement joins TRBV4-1 to TRBJ2-5; D possibly corresponds to TRBD1 (5 bases). The V gene lost 1 base and the J gene lost 4 bases, with 16 bases spanning the gap. In germline, CDR1 is MGHRA, CDR2 YSYEKL. This CDR3 region has 16 residues. CDR3 loop: CASSQVGAGTGETQYF. Written as DNA, the CDR3 is TGCGCCAGCAGCCAAGTTGGGGCTGGCACCGGAGAGACCCAGTACTTC.

This sequence joins TRBV2 and TRBJ1-1, with D unclear. V lost 4 bases and J lost 0, with 9 bases in between. The CDR3 has 14 residues. Germline CDR1 reads SNHLY; CDR2 reads FYNNEI. CDR3 residues: CASSVSQMNTEAFF. In DNA, the CDR3 is TGTGCCAGCAGTGTCTCACAAATGAACACTGAAGCTTTCTTT.

The table lists this clone with a few counts. This chain uses TRBV30 with TRBJ1-1, with 7 bases fitting TRBD1. This CDR3 has 13 amino acids. Germline loops: CDR1 GTSNPN, CDR2 SVGIG (reference sequence). J gave up 6 bases and V 5 bases, and 9 bases lay outside the gene matches. CDR3 coding DNA: TGTGCCTGGGTCAAACAGGGGAGGTCTGAAGCTTTCTTT. Amino acid sequence: CAWVKQGRSEAFF.

The V call is TRBV6-5, the J call TRBJ2-7; D unclear. Trimming removed 5 bases at V and 0 bases at J, with 14 bases between. The germline CDR1 and CDR2 sequences are MNHEY and SVGAGI. The length of the CDR3 is 15 residues. The CDR3 reads CASSVEPWGSYEQYF. The CDR3 coding sequence is TGTGCCAGCAGTGTTGAGCCGTGGGGCTCCTACGAGCAGTACTTC.

This chain joins TRBV11-2 and TRBJ1-4; D perhaps matches TRBD1 (6 bases). The CDR3 totals 15 residues. Trimming shortened V by 4 bases and J by 8 bases, and 17 bases separated the two germline ends. CDR1 is SGHAT and CDR2 is FQNNGV in the germline V gene. The CDR3 DNA reads as TGTGCCAGCAGCTACTCCCAGGGGCAGTCGGAAAAACTGTTTTTT. Its protein product is CASSYSQGQSEKLFF.